Listed here is a single T cell receptor (beta chain). This sample is drawn from a study of blood T cell repertoires in COVID-19. Libraries were prepared by immunoSEQ multiplex PCR; TCRdb keeps only in-frame clonotypes and omits some of them. This sample has almost 90,000 clones, with 80% to 90% found just once. Per germline, CDR1 ENHRY and CDR2 SYGVKD. Trimming pared 0 bases from V and 5 bases from J, leaving 11 bases between. The CDR3 runs 15 residues. The TCR originated in a man aged 80 or over with acute or convalescent COVID-19. The rearrangement links TRBV10-3 to TRBJ2-1; a possible D gene is TRBD1 (6 bases). The specimen sequenced was peripheral blood. The CDR3 reads CAISESRRQDNEQFF. The CDR3 nucleotides read TGTGCCATCAGTGAGTCTAGGAGACAGGACAATGAGCAGTTCTTC.